This T cell receptor (beta chain) comes out of a study of CD8+ T cells in alopecia areata. Study observations and caveats: Among the cells sequenced in scalp samples are also the resident alphabeta T cells of normal skin. Sharing of TCRs across patients appeared less clear than in mice, possibly for HLA-related reasons. Expanded CD8+ clones among the top 100, and scalp clonality, were significantly decreased by tofacitinib.

Following extraction, RNA underwent reverse transcription to cDNA, which served as the sequencing template. Profiled with immunoSEQ multiplex PCR; TCRdb holds only in-frame clones, not every one. The data contain around 200,000 clones, 55% to 70% of them seen just once; the ten biggest clones take up 0.69%. Germline assignment: CDR1 GTSNPN and CDR2 SVGIG (reference sequence). The CDR3 contains 14 residues. J gave up 0 bases and V 6 bases, and 8 bases lay outside the gene matches. About this clone: Its target is unknown.

The treatment denotes: oral pan-JAK inhibitor, 5-10 mg twice daily. Collected material from alopecia areata patients comprised lesional scalp punch biopsies and peripheral blood. The chain joins TRBV30 to TRBJ2-7; TRBD2 agrees at 7 bases. The source was CD4+ T cells sorted from blood, collected at week 4, from a patient treated with tofacitinib. The receptor was isolated from a human donor with alopecia areata. The CDR3 DNA is TGTGCCTGCATACTAGCGCAGAGCTCCTACGAGCAGTACTTC. It encodes CACILAQSSYEQYF.